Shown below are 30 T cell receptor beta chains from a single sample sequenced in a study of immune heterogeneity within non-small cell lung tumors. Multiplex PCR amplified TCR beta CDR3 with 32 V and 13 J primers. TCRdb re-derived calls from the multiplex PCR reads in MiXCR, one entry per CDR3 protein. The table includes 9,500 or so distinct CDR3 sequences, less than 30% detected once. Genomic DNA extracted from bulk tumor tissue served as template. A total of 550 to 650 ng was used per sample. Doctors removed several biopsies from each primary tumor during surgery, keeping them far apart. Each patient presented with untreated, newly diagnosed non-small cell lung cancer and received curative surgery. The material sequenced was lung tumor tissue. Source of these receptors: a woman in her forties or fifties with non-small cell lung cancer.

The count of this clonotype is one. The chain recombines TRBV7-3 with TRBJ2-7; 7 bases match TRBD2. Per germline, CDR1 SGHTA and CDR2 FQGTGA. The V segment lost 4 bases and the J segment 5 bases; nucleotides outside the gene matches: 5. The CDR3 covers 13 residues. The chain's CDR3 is CASSSMAGDEQYF. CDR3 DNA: TGTGCCAGCAGCTCGATGGCGGGAGACGAGCAGTACTTC.

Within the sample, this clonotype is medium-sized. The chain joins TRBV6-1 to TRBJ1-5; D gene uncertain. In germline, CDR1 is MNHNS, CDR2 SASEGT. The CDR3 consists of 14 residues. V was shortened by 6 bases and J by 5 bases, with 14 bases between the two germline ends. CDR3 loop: CASRKNLRDQPQHF. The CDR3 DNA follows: TGTGCCAGCAGAAAGAACTTGAGGGATCAGCCCCAGCATTTT.

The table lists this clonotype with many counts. The CDR3 coding sequence is TGTGCCAGCAGCGTCGATCTAACCGGGGAGCTGTTTTTT. It specifies CASSVDLTGELFF. The chain is built from TRBV9 and TRBJ2-2; D gene uncertain. Germline V gene lookup returns CDR1 SGDLS and CDR2 YYNGEE. The V end lost 2 bases, the J end lost 5 bases, and 7 bases lay between the germline ends. The CDR3 spans 13 residues.

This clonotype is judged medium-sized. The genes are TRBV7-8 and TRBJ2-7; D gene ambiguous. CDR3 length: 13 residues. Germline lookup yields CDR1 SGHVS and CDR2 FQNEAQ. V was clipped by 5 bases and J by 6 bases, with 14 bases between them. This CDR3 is CASSHGSSGEQYF. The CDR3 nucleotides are TGTGCCAGCAGCCACGGCTCCTCTGGCGAGCAGTACTTC. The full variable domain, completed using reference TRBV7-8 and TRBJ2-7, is GAGVSQSPRYKVAKRGQDVALRCDPISGHVSLFWYQQALGQGPEFLTYFQNEAQLDKSGLPSDRFFAERPEGSVSTLKIQRTQQEDSAVYLCASSHGSSGEQYFGPGTRLTVT.

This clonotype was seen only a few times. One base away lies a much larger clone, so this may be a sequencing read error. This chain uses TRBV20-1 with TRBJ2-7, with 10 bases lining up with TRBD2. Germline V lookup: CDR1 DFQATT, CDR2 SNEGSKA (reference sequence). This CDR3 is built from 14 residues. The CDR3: CSATSGGRTYDQYF. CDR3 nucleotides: TGCAGTGCTACTAGCGGGGGCCGCACCTACGATCAGTACTTC.

The CDR3 sequence: CASSWGTTRNEQFF. The CDR3 nucleotides read TGTGCCAGCAGTTGGGGGACTACCCGAAATGAGCAGTTCTTC. V gene TRBV27 combines with J gene TRBJ2-1; 7 nucleotides agree with TRBD2. With V trimmed by 4 bases and J by 7 bases, 7 bases remained unmatched. Germline loops: CDR1 MNHEY, CDR2 SMNVEV (reference sequence). The CDR3 runs 14 residues.

CDR3 nucleotides: TGTGCCAGCAGTTACCAAATTGGTGAGGGAGGCCCATACAATGAGCAGTTCTTC. It is translated as CASSYQIGEGGPYNEQFF. The chain uses TRBV6-5 and TRBJ2-1, with D perhaps TRBD2 (6 bases). CDR3 length: 18 residues. Germline CDR1 MNHEY, CDR2 SVGAGI. The V end was cut by 2 bases, the J end by 4 bases, with 21 bases between.

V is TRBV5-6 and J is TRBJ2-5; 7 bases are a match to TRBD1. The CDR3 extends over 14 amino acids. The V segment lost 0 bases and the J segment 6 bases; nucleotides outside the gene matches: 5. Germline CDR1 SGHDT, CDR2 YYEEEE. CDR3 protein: CASSLAQGVKTQYF. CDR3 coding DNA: TGTGCCAGCAGCTTGGCTCAGGGGGTGAAGACCCAGTACTTC.

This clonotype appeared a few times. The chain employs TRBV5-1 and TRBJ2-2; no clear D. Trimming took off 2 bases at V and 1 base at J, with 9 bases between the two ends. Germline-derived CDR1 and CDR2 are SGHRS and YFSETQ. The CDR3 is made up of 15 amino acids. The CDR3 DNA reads TGCGCCAGCAGCTTCGGCCAGCAGAACACCGGGGAGCTGTTTTTT. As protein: CASSFGQQNTGELFF.

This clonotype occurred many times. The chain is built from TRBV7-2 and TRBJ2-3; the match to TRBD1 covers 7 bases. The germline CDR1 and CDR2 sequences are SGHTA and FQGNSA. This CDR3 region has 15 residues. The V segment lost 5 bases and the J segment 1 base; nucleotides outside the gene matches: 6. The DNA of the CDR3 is TGTGCCAGCAGCCCGACAGGGCTCCGCACAGATACGCAGTATTTT. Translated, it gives CASSPTGLRTDTQYF.

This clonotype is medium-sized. CDR3 loop: CSAKATGMGSGNTIYF. CDR3 bases: TGCAGTGCTAAAGCGACGGGCATGGGCTCTGGAAACACCATATATTTT. This chain links TRBV20-1 with TRBJ1-3; the D is unclear. V was pared by 4 bases and J by 0 bases, with 16 bases between. The CDR3 is 16 residues long. CDR1 and CDR2 (germline): DFQATT, SNEGSKA (reference sequence).

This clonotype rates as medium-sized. The CDR3 DNA reads as TGTGCCAGCAGCTTAGGGGGAATCAGCACCTACGAGCAGTACTTC. Translated: CASSLGGISTYEQYF. This rearrangement joins TRBV11-3 to TRBJ2-7; D unclear. Trimming stripped 1 base from V and 2 bases from J, with 12 bases between. Per germline, CDR1 SGHNT and CDR2 YENEEA. This CDR3 has 15 residues.

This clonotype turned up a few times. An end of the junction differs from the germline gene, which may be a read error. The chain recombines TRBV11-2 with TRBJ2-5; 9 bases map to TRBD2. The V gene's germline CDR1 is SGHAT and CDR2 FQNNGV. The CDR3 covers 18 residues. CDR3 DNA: TGTGCCAGCAGCTTAAGTTCGGGGCGGGAGGGCCGGGTAGAGAACCAGTACTTC. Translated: CASSLSSGREGRVENQYF.

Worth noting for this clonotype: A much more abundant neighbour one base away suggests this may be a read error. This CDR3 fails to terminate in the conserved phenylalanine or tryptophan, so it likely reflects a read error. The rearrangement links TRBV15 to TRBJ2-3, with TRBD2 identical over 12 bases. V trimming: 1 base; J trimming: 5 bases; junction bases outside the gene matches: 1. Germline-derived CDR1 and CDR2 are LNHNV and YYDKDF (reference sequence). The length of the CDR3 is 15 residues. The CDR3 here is CATSRGGLAGDTQYL. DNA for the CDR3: TGTGCCACCAGCAGAGGGGGACTAGCGGGAGATACGCAGTATCTT.

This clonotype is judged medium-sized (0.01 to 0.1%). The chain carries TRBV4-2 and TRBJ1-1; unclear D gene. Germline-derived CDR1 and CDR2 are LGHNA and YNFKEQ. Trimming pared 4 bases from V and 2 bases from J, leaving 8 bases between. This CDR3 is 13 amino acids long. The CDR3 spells CASSPDGNTEAFF. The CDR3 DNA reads TGTGCCAGCAGCCCGGACGGAAACACTGAAGCTTTCTTT.

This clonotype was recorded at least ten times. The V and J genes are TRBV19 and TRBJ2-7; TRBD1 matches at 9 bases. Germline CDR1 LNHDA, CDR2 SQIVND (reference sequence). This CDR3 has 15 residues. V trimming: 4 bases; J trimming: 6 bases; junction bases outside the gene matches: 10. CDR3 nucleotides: TGTGCCAGTAGTAGCTGGGCGACAGGGGGGCTCGAGCAGTACTTC. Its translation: CASSSWATGGLEQYF.

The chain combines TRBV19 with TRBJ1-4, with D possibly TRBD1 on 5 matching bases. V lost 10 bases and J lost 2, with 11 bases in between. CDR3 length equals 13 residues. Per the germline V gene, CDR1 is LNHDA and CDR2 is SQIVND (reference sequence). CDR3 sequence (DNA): TGTGCCACCCAGGGCTTTACTAATGAAAAACTGTTTTTT. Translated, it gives CATQGFTNEKLFF.

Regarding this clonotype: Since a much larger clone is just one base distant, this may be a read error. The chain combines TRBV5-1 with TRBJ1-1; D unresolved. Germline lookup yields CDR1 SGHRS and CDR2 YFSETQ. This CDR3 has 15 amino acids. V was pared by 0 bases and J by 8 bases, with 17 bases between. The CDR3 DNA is TGCGCCAGCAGCTTGGATCCCGGCATACCCAGAGAAGCTTTCTTT. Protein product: CASSLDPGIPREAFF.

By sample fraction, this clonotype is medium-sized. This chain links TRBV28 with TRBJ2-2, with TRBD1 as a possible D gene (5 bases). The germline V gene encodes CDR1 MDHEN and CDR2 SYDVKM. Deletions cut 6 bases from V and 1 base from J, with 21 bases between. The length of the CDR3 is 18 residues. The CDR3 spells CASRHMPWQGWNTGELFF. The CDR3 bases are TGTGCCAGCAGACATATGCCCTGGCAGGGATGGAACACCGGGGAGCTGTTTTTT.

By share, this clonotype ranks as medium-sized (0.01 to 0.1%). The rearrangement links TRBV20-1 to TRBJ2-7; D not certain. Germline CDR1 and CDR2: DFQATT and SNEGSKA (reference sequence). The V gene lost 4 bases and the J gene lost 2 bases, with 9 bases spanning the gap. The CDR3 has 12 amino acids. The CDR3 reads CSAKDGTYEQYF. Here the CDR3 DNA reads TGCAGTGCTAAAGACGGTACCTACGAGCAGTACTTC.

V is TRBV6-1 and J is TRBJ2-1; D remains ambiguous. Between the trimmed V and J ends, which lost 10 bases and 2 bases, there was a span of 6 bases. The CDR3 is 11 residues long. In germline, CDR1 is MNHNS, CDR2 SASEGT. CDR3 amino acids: CATGAYNEQFF. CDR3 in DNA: TGTGCCACCGGTGCCTACAATGAGCAGTTCTTC.

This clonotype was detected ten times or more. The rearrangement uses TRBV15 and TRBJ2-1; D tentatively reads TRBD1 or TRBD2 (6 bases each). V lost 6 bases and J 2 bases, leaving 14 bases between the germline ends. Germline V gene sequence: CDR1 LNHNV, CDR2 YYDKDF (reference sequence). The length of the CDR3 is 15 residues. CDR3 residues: CATSINGGPYNEQFF. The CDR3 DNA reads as TGTGCCACCAGTATTAACGGGGGCCCCTACAATGAGCAGTTCTTC. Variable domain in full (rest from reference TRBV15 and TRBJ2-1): DAMVIQNPRYQVTQFGKPVTLSCSQTLNHNVMYWYQQKSSQAPKLLFHYYDKDFNNEADTPDNFQSRRPNTSFCFLDIRSPGLGDTAMYLCATSINGGPYNEQFFGPGTRLTVL.

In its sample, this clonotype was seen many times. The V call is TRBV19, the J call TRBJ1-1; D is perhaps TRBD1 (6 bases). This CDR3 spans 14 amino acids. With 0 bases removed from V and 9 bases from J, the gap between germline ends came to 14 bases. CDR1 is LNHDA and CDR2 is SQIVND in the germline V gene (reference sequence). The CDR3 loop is CASSIDPHRGQAFF. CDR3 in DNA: TGTGCCAGTAGTATAGATCCCCACCGGGGGCAAGCTTTCTTT.

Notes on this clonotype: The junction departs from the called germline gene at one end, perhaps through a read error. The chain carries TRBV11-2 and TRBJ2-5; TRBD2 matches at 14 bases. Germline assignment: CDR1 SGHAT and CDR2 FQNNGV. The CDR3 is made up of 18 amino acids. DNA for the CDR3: TGTGCCAGCAGCTTAGGTCGACTAGCGGGGGGGTTACAAGAGCCCCAGTACTTC. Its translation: CASSLGRLAGGLQEPQYF.

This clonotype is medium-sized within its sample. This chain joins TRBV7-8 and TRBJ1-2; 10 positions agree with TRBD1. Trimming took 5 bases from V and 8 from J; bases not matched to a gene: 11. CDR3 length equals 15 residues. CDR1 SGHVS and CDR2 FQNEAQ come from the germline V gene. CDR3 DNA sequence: TGTGCCAGCAGCGCCGGGACAGGGGAAAGGGAGGGCTACACCTTC. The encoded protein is CASSAGTGEREGYTF.

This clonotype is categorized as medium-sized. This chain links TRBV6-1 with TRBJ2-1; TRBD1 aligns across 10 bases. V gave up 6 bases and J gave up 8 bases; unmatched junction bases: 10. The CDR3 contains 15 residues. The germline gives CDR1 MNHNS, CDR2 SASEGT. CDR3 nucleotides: TGTGCCAGCAGGCAGACAGGGGGCTTGTCCCATGAGCAGTTCTTC. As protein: CASRQTGGLSHEQFF.

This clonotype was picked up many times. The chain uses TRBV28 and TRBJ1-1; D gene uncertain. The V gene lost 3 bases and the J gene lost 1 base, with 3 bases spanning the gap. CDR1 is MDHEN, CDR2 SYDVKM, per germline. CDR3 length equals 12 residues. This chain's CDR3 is CASSFQNTEAFF. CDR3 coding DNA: TGTGCCAGCAGTTTTCAGAACACTGAAGCTTTCTTT.

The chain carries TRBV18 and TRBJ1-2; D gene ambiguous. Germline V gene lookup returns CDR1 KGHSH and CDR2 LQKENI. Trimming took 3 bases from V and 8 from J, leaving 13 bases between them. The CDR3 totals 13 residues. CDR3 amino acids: CASSPSDREGYTF. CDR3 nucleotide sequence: TGTGCCAGCTCACCCTCCGACCGGGAGGGCTACACCTTC.

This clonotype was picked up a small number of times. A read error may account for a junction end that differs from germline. This chain's CDR3 is CATSDRQGDRGGYAF. CDR3 coding DNA: TGTGCCACCAGTGACAGACAGGGGGATCGGGGTGGCTACGCCTTC. The V and J genes are TRBV24-1 and TRBJ1-2; 9 bases are shared with TRBD1. Germline V gene sequence: CDR1 KGHDR, CDR2 SFDVKD. This CDR3 contains 15 residues.

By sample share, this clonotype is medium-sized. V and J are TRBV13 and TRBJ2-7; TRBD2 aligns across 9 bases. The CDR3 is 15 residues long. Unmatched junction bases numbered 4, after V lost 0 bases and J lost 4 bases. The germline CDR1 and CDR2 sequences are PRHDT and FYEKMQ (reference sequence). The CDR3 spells CASSLGDSGRYEQYF. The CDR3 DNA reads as TGTGCCAGCAGCTTAGGTGATAGCGGGAGATACGAGCAGTACTTC.